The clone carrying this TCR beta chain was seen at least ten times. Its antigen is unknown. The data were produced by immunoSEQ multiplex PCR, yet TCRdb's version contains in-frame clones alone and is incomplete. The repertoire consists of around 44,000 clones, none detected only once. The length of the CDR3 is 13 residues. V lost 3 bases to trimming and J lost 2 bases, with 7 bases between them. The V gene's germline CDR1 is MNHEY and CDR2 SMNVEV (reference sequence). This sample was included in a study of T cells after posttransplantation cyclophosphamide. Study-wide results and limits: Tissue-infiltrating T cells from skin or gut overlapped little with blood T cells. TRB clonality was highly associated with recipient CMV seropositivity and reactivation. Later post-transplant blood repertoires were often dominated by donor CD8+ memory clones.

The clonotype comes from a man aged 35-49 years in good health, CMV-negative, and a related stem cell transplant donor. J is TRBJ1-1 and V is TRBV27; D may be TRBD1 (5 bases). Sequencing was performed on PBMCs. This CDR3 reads CASSFGANTEAFF. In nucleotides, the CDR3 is TGTGCCAGCAGTTTTGGGGCCAACACTGAAGCTTTCTTT.